This T cell receptor (beta chain) comes out of a study of blood T cell repertoires in COVID-19. Study summary: Both acute and convalescent COVID-19 samples were obtained from the United States, Italy and Spain. T cells, B-cell-depleted T cells, or PBMCs supplied cDNA or gDNA.

As processed by the authors: For nucleated cells, counts were estimated from reference gene primer amplification. The repertoire was sequenced with immunoSEQ multiplex PCR; TCRdb's copy has only in-frame clones and lacks some. D and trimming were read from the DNA, whereas the V and J calls and clone size are those reported in that table. Of approximately 190,000 clones in the sample, 80% are singletons; the top ten hold 6% to 8.5%. The CDR3 extends over 13 amino acids. In germline, CDR1 is SGDLS, CDR2 YYNGEE. Between the trimmed V and J ends, which lost 4 bases and 3 bases, there was a span of 10 bases.

The chain uses TRBV9 and TRBJ1-1; possible D gene TRBD1, 6 bases. Specimen: peripheral blood. This TCR derives from a man between 60 and 70 years old with acute or convalescent COVID-19. For the CDR3, the DNA is TGTGCCAGCAGCCGCGCAGGGGACACTGAAGCTTTCTTT. Residues: CASSRAGDTEAFF.